This passage covers 14 T cell receptor beta chains from one sample sequenced in a study of control samples from healthy donors and cancer patients. The protocol was immunoSEQ multiplex PCR, while the TCRdb copy is restricted to in-frame clones and leaves out a portion. The data contain about 150,000 clones, 80% to 95% of them singletons. Material: blood. Every receptor here comes from a man in his late teens or twenties in good health.

This rearrangement joins TRBV10-2 to TRBJ2-2, with 9 bases that match TRBD1. CDR3 size: 15 residues. Per the germline V gene, CDR1 is WSHSY and CDR2 is SAAADI. V gave up 6 bases and J gave up 2 bases; unmatched junction bases: 4. The CDR3 DNA reads TGCGCCAGCAGAAAGACAGGGGGAAACACCGGGGAGCTGTTTTTT. It yields the protein CASRKTGGNTGELFF.

This rearrangement joins TRBV6-5 to TRBJ1-5; D is perhaps TRBD1 (6 bases). Germline CDR1 MNHEY, CDR2 SVGAGI. The CDR3 covers 13 residues. Trimming took off 7 bases at V and 5 bases at J, with 12 bases between the two ends. The CDR3 nucleotides read TGTGCCAGCAAGGGGGAAATCTATCAGCCCCAGCATTTT. Protein sequence: CASKGEIYQPQHF.

The CDR3 bases are TGTGCCAGCAGCAAGGACAGGGGAGGGCGGAATGAGCAGTTCTTC. This gives the protein CASSKDRGGRNEQFF. The chain links TRBV7-8 to TRBJ2-1, with TRBD1 matching 9 bases. This CDR3 region has 15 residues. Per the germline V gene, CDR1 is SGHVS and CDR2 is FQNEAQ. J was trimmed by 7 bases and V by 5 bases; bases with no gene match: 9.

The chain is built from TRBV15 and TRBJ2-5; 7 bases fit TRBD1. Losses at the gene ends were 3 bases for V and 5 bases for J; bases not matched to a gene: 9. The germline CDR1 and CDR2 sequences are LNHNV and YYDKDF (reference sequence). The CDR3 extends over 15 amino acids. In DNA form, the CDR3 reads TGTGCCACCAGCAGGGGAGAGGGGGCGCAGGAGACCCAGTACTTC. Protein sequence: CATSRGEGAQETQYF.

CDR3 protein: CASTRGVNTGELFF. The CDR3 bases are TGTGCCAGTACTCGGGGGGTGAACACCGGGGAGCTGTTTTTT. This chain connects TRBV19 to TRBJ2-2, with 7 bases that match TRBD2. Germline-derived CDR1 and CDR2 are LNHDA and SQIVND (reference sequence). This CDR3 is built from 14 residues. Trimming at V came to 7 bases and at J to 1 base, leaving 3 bases not matched to a gene.

This chain uses TRBV9 with TRBJ2-5, with 8 bases that match TRBD2. The germline V gene has CDR1 SGDLS and CDR2 YYNGEE. J was trimmed by 5 bases and V by 0 bases; bases with no gene match: 6. This CDR3 comprises 15 residues. The CDR3 coding sequence is TGTGCCAGCAGCGTAGCTACTCGCGGGGGGGAGACCCAGTACTTC. The encoded protein is CASSVATRGGETQYF.

The gene calls are TRBV27 and TRBJ1-5, with TRBD1 matching over 8 bases. With V trimmed by 4 bases and J by 6 bases, 5 bases remained unmatched. CDR1 and CDR2 from the germline V gene are MNHEY and SMNVEV (reference sequence). This CDR3 is built from 14 residues. The CDR3: CASSSDREVQPQHF. The DNA of the CDR3 is TGTGCCAGCAGTTCGGACAGGGAGGTTCAGCCCCAGCATTTT.

The V call is TRBV3-1 (or the pseudogene TRBV3-2), the J call TRBJ1-2; D not resolved. Looked up from germline, CDR1 is LGHDT and CDR2 is YNNKEL (reference sequence). The CDR3 extends over 15 amino acids. V shed 1 base and J shed 0 bases, with 9 bases lying between them. Here the CDR3 reads CASSQAWGANYGYTF. CDR3 nucleotide sequence: TGTGCCAGCAGCCAAGCCTGGGGAGCTAACTATGGCTACACCTTC.

This sequence joins TRBV14 and TRBJ1-5; D gene uncertain. There are 13 residues in the CDR3. The V and J ends lost 4 bases and 7 bases respectively, with 11 bases between them. CDR1 SGHDN and CDR2 FVKESK come from the germline V gene. The CDR3 loop reads CASSLSQDQPQHF. The DNA of the CDR3 is TGTGCCAGCAGCCTCTCCCAGGACCAGCCCCAGCATTTT.

The gene calls are TRBV19 and TRBJ1-1; unclear D gene. Deletions cut 3 bases from V and 3 bases from J, with 14 bases between. Germline V CDR1 and CDR2: LNHDA, SQIVND (reference sequence). CDR3 length: 15 residues. CDR3 protein: CASSITPAGYTEAFF. CDR3 nucleotides: TGTGCCAGTAGTATTACCCCGGCCGGATACACTGAAGCTTTCTTT.

The V call is TRBV5-1, the J call TRBJ2-5; D not certain. The CDR3 spans 14 residues. Germline CDR1 and CDR2: SGHRS and YFSETQ. V lost 0 bases to trimming and J lost 5 bases, with 11 bases between them. Written as DNA, the CDR3 is TGCGCCAGCAGCTTGGGTGCCTCTCCGGAGACCCAGTACTTC. Translating it yields CASSLGASPETQYF.

Details on this clone: Compared with germline, one end of the junction differs, possibly owing to a read error. This chain links TRBV7-2 with TRBJ1-1, with D tentatively TRBD1 (5 bases). The CDR3 is 15 amino acids. Germline V gene data show CDR1 as SGHTA and CDR2 as FQGNSA. The CDR3 loop reads CVSSVSRVGNTEAFF. CDR3 DNA: TGTGTCAGCAGCGTCAGCAGGGTAGGGAACACTGAAGCTTTCTTT. Combining the CDR3 with reference TRBV7-2 and TRBJ1-1 gives the whole variable domain GAGVSQSPSNKVTEKGKDVELRCDPISGHTALYWYRQSLGQGLEFLIYFQGNSAPDKSGLPSDRFSAERTGGSVSTLTIQRTQQEDSAVYLCVSSVSRVGNTEAFFGQGTRLTVV.

The rearrangement joins TRBV9 to TRBJ2-3; 7 nucleotides align to TRBD2. The length of the CDR3 is 16 residues. Germline V gene lookup returns CDR1 SGDLS and CDR2 YYNGEE. V shed 3 bases and J 2 bases; nucleotides not matched to a gene: 9. DNA for the CDR3: TGTGCCAGCAGCGCAGAAGGTCTAGCGGACACAGATACGCAGTATTTT. Its protein is CASSAEGLADTDTQYF.

V gene TRBV4-2 combines with J gene TRBJ1-3, with no clear D. V was trimmed by 4 bases and J by 3 bases, leaving 10 bases between them. This CDR3 comprises 14 residues. Germline values: CDR1 LGHNA, CDR2 YNFKEQ. CDR3: CASSPLKGGNTIYF. The CDR3 DNA sequence: TGTGCCAGCAGCCCCCTTAAGGGTGGAAACACCATATATTTT.